These 2 T cell receptor beta chains were sequenced from one sample in a study of blood T cells in healthy people across ages. A second PCR, run for roughly 7 to 11 cycles, used a sample-barcoded 5' primer plus a J-beta primer mix. TCRdb called the 5' RACE reads again in MiXCR, with one record for every CDR3 protein. In the table there are about 800,000 distinct CDR3 sequences, 25% of which are singletons. These data also featured in a second study, about T cells of mothers and their children.

The sequenced sample consisted of blood. The receptors derive from a boy aged 5-17 years in good health.

This clonotype occurred a few times. The J gene is TRBJ1-1, the V gene TRBV5-1, with no clear D. The CDR3 sequence is 15 residues long. The V end was cut by 2 bases, the J end by 2 bases, with 13 bases between. Germline V gene sequence: CDR1 SGHRS, CDR2 YFSETQ. The CDR3 here is CASSFESGVNTEAFF. DNA of the CDR3: TGCGCCAGCAGCTTTGAATCGGGAGTAAACACTGAAGCTTTCTTT.

This sequence joins TRBV20-1 and TRBJ2-5; 9 bases fit TRBD2. With 3 bases clipped from V and 5 bases from J, the junction kept 10 bases outside the gene matches. The CDR3 runs 15 residues. Germline V gives CDR1 DFQATT, CDR2 SNEGSKA (reference sequence). The DNA for the CDR3 is TGCAGTGCTAGGATAGAGCTAGCGGGGCGGGAGACCCAGTACTTC. Residues: CSARIELAGRETQYF.